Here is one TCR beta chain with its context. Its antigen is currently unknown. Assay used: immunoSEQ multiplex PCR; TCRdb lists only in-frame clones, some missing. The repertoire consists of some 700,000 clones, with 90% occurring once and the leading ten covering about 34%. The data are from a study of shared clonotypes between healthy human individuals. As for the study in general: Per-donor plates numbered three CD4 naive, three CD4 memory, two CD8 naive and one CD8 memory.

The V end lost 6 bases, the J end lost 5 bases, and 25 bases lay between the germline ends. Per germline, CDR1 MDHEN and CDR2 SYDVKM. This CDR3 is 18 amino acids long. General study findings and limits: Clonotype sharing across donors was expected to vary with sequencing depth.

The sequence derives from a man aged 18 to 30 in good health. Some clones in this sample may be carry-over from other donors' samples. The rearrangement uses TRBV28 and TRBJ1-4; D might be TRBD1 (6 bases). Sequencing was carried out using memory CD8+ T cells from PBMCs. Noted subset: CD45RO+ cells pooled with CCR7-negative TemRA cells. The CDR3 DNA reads TGTGCCAGCAGCTCTAGTTTAAATAGGGGGACACCAAATGAAAAACTGTTTTTT. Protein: CASSSSLNRGTPNEKLFF.